The 9 T cell receptor beta chains below all came from one sample that was sequenced in a study of beta chain features in type 1 diabetes. For these TCRs, the target antigens are not known. General observations from the study: The study found moderately but significantly shorter TCRB CDR3s in all four CD4+ subsets of Type 1 diabetes patients.

The authors reverse transcribed all of the isolated RNA, so sequencing captured expressed TCRB transcripts. Assay used: immunoSEQ multiplex PCR; TCRdb lists only in-frame clones, some missing. The sample holds around 600,000 clones; around 12% are singletons and the top ten take around 0.12%. Source material: naive CD4+ T cells from blood. The receptor source for this set is a man in his thirties or forties with type 1 diabetes.

This rearrangement joins TRBV7-2 to TRBJ1-1, with D unresolved. Germline V gene lookup returns CDR1 SGHTA and CDR2 FQGNSA. The CDR3 extends over 13 amino acids. Trimming took off 5 bases at V and 1 base at J, with 8 bases between the two ends. The CDR3 nucleotides read TGTGCCAGCAGCATACAGAAGAACACTGAAGCTTTCTTT. Its translation: CASSIQKNTEAFF.

The chain recombines TRBV19 with TRBJ2-1, with D possibly matching TRBD1 (6 bases). The germline V gene encodes CDR1 LNHDA and CDR2 SQIVND (reference sequence). The CDR3 loop spans 13 amino acids. Trimming took 6 bases from V and 5 from J, leaving 11 bases between them. The CDR3: CASRLDRDNEQFF. The CDR3 nucleotides are TGTGCCAGTAGGCTGGACAGAGACAATGAGCAGTTCTTC.

V is TRBV2 and J is TRBJ1-6; 7 bases agree with TRBD1. This CDR3 region has 15 residues. Germline V gene data show CDR1 as SNHLY and CDR2 as FYNNEI. The trim removed 5 bases at V and 4 bases at J, leaving 5 bases unmatched. In nucleotides, the CDR3 is TGTGCCAGCAGTCGGGCAGGGGGTTATAATTCACCCCTCCACTTT. Encoded protein: CASSRAGGYNSPLHF.

The J gene is TRBJ2-5, the V gene TRBV18; 7 bases agree with TRBD2. The germline V gene has CDR1 KGHSH and CDR2 LQKENI. V lost 1 base, J lost 1 base, and 6 bases stayed unmatched. The CDR3 runs to 16 residues. The CDR3 region is CASSPRLSGAQETQYF. The CDR3 region has the DNA TGTGCCAGCTCACCACGCCTCAGCGGGGCCCAAGAGACCCAGTACTTC.

This clone occurred a few times. V and J are TRBV9 and TRBJ2-7; either TRBD1 or TRBD2 may fit D (5 bases each). V was pared by 2 bases and J by 2 bases, with 14 bases between. The germline V gene has CDR1 SGDLS and CDR2 YYNGEE. This CDR3 spans 15 amino acids. CDR3 DNA: TGTGCCAGCAGCGTTGGTAGGGGAGAAACCTACGAGCAGTACTTC. It encodes CASSVGRGETYEQYF.

This clone showed up just a few times. DNA of the CDR3: TGTGCCAGCTCACCCGCAGGGAATAATTCACCCCTCCACTTT. Protein: CASSPAGNNSPLHF. This chain links TRBV18 with TRBJ1-6; a weak D match, TRBD1 (5 bases). Germline CDR1 reads KGHSH; CDR2 reads LQKENI. V was clipped by 3 bases and J by 5 bases, with 8 bases between them. The CDR3 covers 14 residues.

The table lists this clone with a few counts. This chain links TRBV5-1 with TRBJ2-7; possible D gene TRBD1, 5 bases. This CDR3 comprises 12 residues. CDR1 SGHRS and CDR2 YFSETQ come from the germline V gene. Trimming cost V 1 base and J 6 bases, with 8 bases left between them. The CDR3 bases are TGCGCCAGCAGCTTGAGAAGGGGCGAGCAGTACTTC. It translates to CASSLRRGEQYF. Drawing the rest from reference TRBV5-1 and TRBJ2-7, the complete variable domain is KAGVTQTPRYLIKTRGQQVTLSCSPISGHRSVSWYQQTPGQGLQFLFEYFSETQRNKGNFPGRFSGRQFSNSRSEMNVSTLELGDSALYLCASSLRRGEQYFGPGTRLTVT.

Details on this clone: The sample holds other DNA sequences that translate to the same CDR3. The V gene is TRBV6-6, the J gene TRBJ1-5; D is unresolved. The germline gives CDR1 MNHNY, CDR2 SVGAGI (reference sequence). CDR3 size: 12 residues. V lost 2 bases and J lost 5, with 4 bases in between. CDR3 in DNA: TGTGCCAGCAGTTACGGAGATCAGCCCCAGCATTTT. Protein: CASSYGDQPQHF.

This clone was found a few times. The chain employs TRBV30 and TRBJ2-1, with a tentative D call TRBD2 (6 bases). Trimming took off 3 bases at V and 8 bases at J, with 26 bases between the two ends. Germline CDR1 GTSNPN, CDR2 SVGIG (reference sequence). This CDR3 has 17 residues. Written as DNA, the CDR3 is TGTGCCTGGAGGCTTTGGGCAGTCTGGGGGGAAAGTGATGAGCAGTTCTTC. As protein: CAWRLWAVWGESDEQFF.